Below are 18 T cell receptor beta chains sequenced from a single sample in a study of blood T cell repertoires in COVID-19. TCRdb's table, derived via immunoSEQ multiplex PCR, lists solely in-frame clones and lacks some. The sample has about 99,000 clones; roughly 90% are singletons. Sequencing was done on a sample of peripheral blood. All receptors derive from a human donor in a cohort sampled during active COVID-19.

In its sample, this clone was seen a few times. This chain uses TRBV7-9 with TRBJ2-2; D is unclear. CDR3 length equals 16 residues. The germline V gene encodes CDR1 SEHNR and CDR2 FQNEAQ (reference sequence). The V end lost 6 bases, the J end lost 0 bases, and 14 bases lay between the germline ends. The CDR3 DNA follows: TGTGCCAGCAGAGTCATTGGGCGTCCGAACACCGGGGAGCTGTTTTTT. Translating gives CASRVIGRPNTGELFF.

The V and J genes are TRBV5-1 and TRBJ2-7; weak D call: TRBD2 (5 bases). Trimming took 1 base from V and 0 from J, leaving 11 bases between them. The length of the CDR3 is 15 residues. The V gene's germline CDR1 is SGHRS and CDR2 YFSETQ. CDR3 protein: CASSLTPGSSYEQYF. The CDR3 DNA follows: TGCGCCAGCAGCTTGACGCCGGGGAGCTCCTACGAGCAGTACTTC.

The J gene is TRBJ2-7, the V gene TRBV5-6, with 8 bases fitting TRBD1. Germline CDR1 reads SGHDT; CDR2 reads YYEEEE. The V gene end was trimmed by 4 bases and the J gene end by 0 bases; junction bases not matched to a gene: 3. The length of the CDR3 is 14 residues. In DNA form, the CDR3 reads TGTGCCAGCAGCGGGACAGGAAGCTCCTACGAGCAGTACTTC. As protein: CASSGTGSSYEQYF.

The J gene is TRBJ1-4, the V gene TRBV2, with D perhaps matching TRBD1 (6 bases). Germline V CDR1 and CDR2: SNHLY, FYNNEI. This CDR3 is 15 amino acids long. With 4 bases removed from V and 4 bases from J, the gap between germline ends came to 13 bases. The CDR3 DNA sequence: TGTGCCAGCAGTGGATCGACAGGAAATAATGAAAAACTGTTTTTT. It is translated as CASSGSTGNNEKLFF.

The chain couples TRBV18 to TRBJ2-3; 12 bases line up with TRBD2. The trim removed 4 bases at V and 6 bases at J, leaving 5 bases unmatched. Per the germline V gene, CDR1 is KGHSH and CDR2 is LQKENI. This CDR3 comprises 15 residues. CDR3 residues: CASSRTSGVRDTQYF. CDR3 coding DNA: TGTGCCAGCTCACGGACTAGCGGGGTCCGGGATACGCAGTATTTT.

The V call is TRBV7-2, the J call TRBJ2-7; no clear D. There are 12 residues in the CDR3. V shed 4 bases and J shed 3 bases, with 7 bases lying between them. Germline assignment: CDR1 SGHTA and CDR2 FQGNSA. The CDR3 region has the DNA TGTGCCAGCAGCTATTACAACTACGAGCAGTACTTC. Amino acids: CASSYYNYEQYF.

The chain combines TRBV20-1 with TRBJ1-1; D is undetermined. The CDR3 covers 11 residues. CDR1 is DFQATT and CDR2 is SNEGSKA in the germline V gene (reference sequence). V gave up 6 bases and J gave up 6 bases, with 11 bases separating them. The CDR3 here is CSAPSSPEAFF. As DNA, the CDR3 is TGCAGTGCCCCTTCGTCCCCTGAAGCTTTCTTT.

The rearrangement joins TRBV5-6 to TRBJ2-7, with TRBD1 matching 7 bases. J lost 6 bases, V lost 2 bases, and 8 bases had no gene match. Germline CDR1 SGHDT, CDR2 YYEEEE. The CDR3 has 14 residues. The CDR3 nucleotides read TGTGCCAGCAGCTTCCTTACAGGGGCGAGCGAGCAGTACTTC. Amino acids: CASSFLTGASEQYF.

A single count supports this clone. The rearrangement uses TRBV27 and TRBJ1-3; D call uncertain. Trimming removed 0 bases at V and 3 bases at J, with 12 bases between. The CDR3 spans 16 residues. Germline CDR1 is MNHEY and CDR2 is SMNVEV (reference sequence). Written as DNA, the CDR3 is TGTGCCAGCAGTTTATCACCAGCCGGAGGTGGAAACACCATATATTTT. Translation: CASSLSPAGGGNTIYF.

This rearrangement joins TRBV5-8 to TRBJ1-1; maybe TRBD1 (5 bases). CDR1 and CDR2 (germline): SGHTS, YDEGEE. This CDR3 region has 11 residues. Trimming took off 0 bases at V and 11 bases at J, with 8 bases between the two ends. The CDR3 region is CASSLARAAFF. The DNA of the CDR3 is TGTGCCAGCAGCTTGGCCAGGGCGGCTTTCTTT.

The chain links TRBV14 to TRBJ2-3, with 7 positions matching TRBD2. CDR1 is SGHDN, CDR2 FVKESK, per germline. The V gene end was trimmed by 1 base and the J gene end by 10 bases; junction bases not matched to a gene: 5. The CDR3 loop spans 13 amino acids. CDR3 bases: TGTGCCAGCAGCCAAGTCCCGGGACTACCGCAGTATTTT. It translates to CASSQVPGLPQYF.

This chain joins TRBV3-1 (or the pseudogene TRBV3-2) and TRBJ1-3; 7 bases match TRBD1. Unmatched junction bases numbered 10, after V lost 4 bases and J lost 4 bases. In germline, CDR1 is LGHDT, CDR2 YNNKEL (reference sequence). CDR3 length: 16 residues. The CDR3 region has the DNA TGTGCCAGCAGCCCTGATCTTCGGGGACAGGGAAACACCATATATTTT. It encodes CASSPDLRGQGNTIYF.

V usage is TRBV19 and J usage is TRBJ1-4, with D unresolved. This CDR3 is 14 amino acids long. Germline V gene lookup returns CDR1 LNHDA and CDR2 SQIVND (reference sequence). V lost 10 bases to trimming and J lost 2 bases, with 14 bases between them. The DNA for the CDR3 is TGTGCCACCCACCCCCCGGGGACTAATGAAAAACTGTTTTTT. Protein product: CATHPPGTNEKLFF.

The J gene is TRBJ2-5, the V gene TRBV29-1; 12 bases are a match to TRBD1. The CDR3 consists of 12 residues. Germline V lookup: CDR1 SQVTM, CDR2 ANQGSEA. V lost 7 bases, J lost 4 bases, and 1 base stayed unmatched. The CDR3 region is CSAGQGAETQYF. CDR3 bases: TGCAGCGCGGGACAGGGGGCAGAGACCCAGTACTTC.

V gene TRBV18 combines with J gene TRBJ2-7; D call uncertain. Trimming removed 6 bases at V and 1 base at J, with 4 bases between. The germline V gene has CDR1 KGHSH and CDR2 LQKENI. The CDR3 is 11 amino acids. DNA for the CDR3: TGTGCCAGCTCGTCATCCTACGAGCAGTACTTC. Translating gives CASSSSYEQYF. The full variable domain, rest sourced from reference TRBV18 and TRBJ2-7, is NAGVMQNPRHLVRRRGQEARLRCSPMKGHSHVYWYRQLPEEGLKFMVYLQKENIIDESGMPKERFSAEFPKEGPSILRIQQVVRGDSAAYFCASSSSYEQYFGPGTRLTVT.

This chain uses TRBV19 with TRBJ2-7; 7 bases match TRBD1. From germline, CDR1 is LNHDA and CDR2 SQIVND (reference sequence). The trim removed 8 bases at V and 2 bases at J, leaving 6 bases unmatched. This CDR3 spans 13 amino acids. This chain's CDR3 is CASATGIAYEQYF. In nucleotides, the CDR3 is TGTGCCAGTGCGACAGGGATCGCCTACGAGCAGTACTTC.

The chain links TRBV2 to TRBJ1-3, with unresolved D. This CDR3 has 14 amino acids. Germline CDR1 and CDR2: SNHLY and FYNNEI. V was cut by 6 bases and J by 4 bases, with 13 bases left in between. The CDR3 region has the DNA TGTGCCAGCAGATACGGGAGCGGAGGAAACACCATATATTTT. It translates to CASRYGSGGNTIYF.

This clone was observed a handful of times. This rearrangement joins TRBV19 to TRBJ1-2; 8 bases are shared with TRBD1. Germline V gene data show CDR1 as LNHDA and CDR2 as SQIVND (reference sequence). With 4 bases clipped from V and 2 bases from J, the junction kept 15 bases outside the gene matches. The CDR3 contains 18 residues. The CDR3 DNA is TGTGCCAGTAGTACGGGTGGGACAGGACGCGGCCGGAACTATGGCTACACCTTC. This sequence encodes CASSTGGTGRGRNYGYTF.